The 28 T cell receptor beta chains in this list originate from one sample, sequenced in a study of control samples from healthy donors and cancer patients. TCRdb's table, derived via immunoSEQ multiplex PCR, lists solely in-frame clones and lacks some. Found here are roughly 150,000 clones, roughly 88% of them singletons; the top ten hold more than 1.5%. The material sequenced was blood. The receptors were gathered from a man younger than 30 in good health.

V usage is TRBV6-5 and J usage is TRBJ1-1; 7 nucleotides line up with TRBD1. Germline-derived CDR1 and CDR2 are MNHEY and SVGAGI. The CDR3 length is 13 residues. The V gene end was trimmed by 8 bases and the J gene end by 0 bases; junction bases not matched to a gene: 3. The CDR3 here is CASLQGMNTEAFF. CDR3 bases: TGTGCCAGCCTACAGGGGATGAACACTGAAGCTTTCTTT.

The chain joins TRBV6-2 or TRBV6-3 to TRBJ2-4; D might be TRBD1 or TRBD2, each matching 5 bases. V was trimmed by 5 bases and J by 4 bases, leaving 12 bases between them. This CDR3 comprises 14 residues. Germline CDR1 MNHEY, CDR2 SVGEGT. CDR3 in amino acids: CASSGTGRKNIQYF. The DNA of the CDR3 is TGTGCCAGCAGTGGGACGGGGAGAAAAAACATTCAGTACTTC.

The CDR3 DNA reads as TGTGCCAGCAGCTTGCAGTACAGGGTGAACACCGGGGAGCTGTTTTTT. It codes for CASSLQYRVNTGELFF. The chain combines TRBV11-1 with TRBJ2-2, with a tentative D call TRBD1 (6 bases). The germline CDR1 and CDR2 sequences are SGHAT and FQDESV (reference sequence). The CDR3 length is 16 residues. Trimming stripped 3 bases from V and 1 base from J, with 12 bases between.

The chain recombines TRBV6-6 with TRBJ2-2, with D possibly matching TRBD2 (5 bases). CDR1 MNHNY and CDR2 SVGAGI come from the germline V gene (reference sequence). The CDR3 runs to 14 residues. Between the trimmed V and J ends, which lost 6 bases and 2 bases, there was a span of 10 bases. CDR3 DNA sequence: TGTGCCAGCAGCCCGGGATTTAACACCGGGGAGCTGTTTTTT. This encodes CASSPGFNTGELFF.

J is TRBJ1-6 and V is TRBV30; D remains unclear. Germline CDR1 is GTSNPN and CDR2 is SVGIG (reference sequence). There are 14 residues in the CDR3. Between the trimmed V and J ends, which lost 2 bases and 4 bases, there was a span of 9 bases. In nucleotides, the CDR3 is TGTGCCTGGAGTAGGGATAAATATAATTCACCCCTCCACTTT. The encoded protein is CAWSRDKYNSPLHF. Full variable domain (remainder filled in from reference TRBV30 and TRBJ1-6): SQTIHQWPATLVQPVGSPLSLECTVEGTSNPNLYWYRQAAGRGLQLLFYSVGIGQISSEVPQNLSASRPQDRQFILSSKKLLLSDSGFYLCAWSRDKYNSPLHFGNGTRLTVT.

V usage is TRBV5-1 and J usage is TRBJ1-1; D call uncertain. Germline V CDR1 and CDR2: SGHRS, YFSETQ. Deletions cut 1 base from V and 1 base from J, with 8 bases between. The CDR3 covers 14 residues. The CDR3 reads CASSLTAGNTEAFF. CDR3 nucleotide sequence: TGCGCCAGCAGCTTGACAGCGGGGAACACTGAAGCTTTCTTT. Together with reference TRBV5-1 and TRBJ1-1, the CDR3 gives the full variable domain: KAGVTQTPRYLIKTRGQQVTLSCSPISGHRSVSWYQQTPGQGLQFLFEYFSETQRNKGNFPGRFSGRQFSNSRSEMNVSTLELGDSALYLCASSLTAGNTEAFFGQGTRLTVV.

This clone was seen a handful of times. The chain joins TRBV5-1 to TRBJ2-7; D is tentatively TRBD1 or TRBD2 (5 bases each). V was clipped by 4 bases and J by 5 bases, with 25 bases between them. Germline-derived CDR1 and CDR2 are SGHRS and YFSETQ. The CDR3 spans 17 residues. The CDR3 region has the DNA TGCGCCAGCAGCCCGACCTCGGGACGGAGTGTTGCGCACGAGCAGTACTTC. Protein: CASSPTSGRSVAHEQYF.

The chain joins TRBV6-6 to TRBJ2-3; the match to TRBD2 covers 9 bases. With 6 bases clipped from V and 6 bases from J, the junction kept 7 bases outside the gene matches. Germline lookup yields CDR1 MNHNY and CDR2 SVGAGI (reference sequence). The CDR3 spans 14 residues. DNA for the CDR3: TGTGCCAGCAGAAACAAGGCGGGAGGGGATACGCAGTATTTT. It encodes CASRNKAGGDTQYF.

The chain combines TRBV2 with TRBJ2-5; D possibly corresponds to TRBD1 (6 bases). V gave up 4 bases and J gave up 2 bases, with 8 bases separating them. The CDR3 length is 13 residues. Germline-derived CDR1 and CDR2 are SNHLY and FYNNEI. The CDR3 sequence is CASSARGQETQYF. The CDR3 DNA reads as TGTGCCAGCAGTGCAAGGGGGCAAGAGACCCAGTACTTC.

The V call is TRBV28, the J call TRBJ1-4; a weak D match, TRBD1 (5 bases). In germline, CDR1 is MDHEN, CDR2 SYDVKM. CDR3 length equals 16 residues. The V end lost 4 bases, the J end lost 7 bases, and 19 bases lay between the germline ends. The CDR3: CASSSYDSSEGEKLFF. CDR3 DNA sequence: TGTGCCAGCAGTTCATATGACAGTAGTGAGGGTGAAAAACTGTTTTTT.

This chain joins TRBV4-2 and TRBJ1-4, with no clear D. Trimming took 3 bases from V and 4 from J, leaving 15 bases between them. CDR3 length equals 16 residues. Germline assignment: CDR1 LGHNA and CDR2 YNFKEQ. Here the CDR3 DNA reads TGTGCCAGCAGCCATTCTCGACGGGTTTATAATGAAAAACTGTTTTTT. It specifies CASSHSRRVYNEKLFF.

DNA for the CDR3: TGTGCCAGCAGCGCAAGGGTTGCGGCTATAGATACGCAGTATTTT. This gives the protein CASSARVAAIDTQYF. The chain carries TRBV5-4 and TRBJ2-3; no clear D gene. CDR1 and CDR2 (germline): SGHNT, YYREEE (reference sequence). The CDR3 is 15 residues long. The V end was cut by 4 bases, the J end by 5 bases, with 17 bases between.

The chain has TRBV4-3 and TRBJ1-2; the match to TRBD1 covers 10 bases. This CDR3 comprises 15 residues. J was trimmed by 6 bases and V by 4 bases; bases with no gene match: 8. Germline lookup yields CDR1 LGHNA and CDR2 YSLEER. The DNA of the CDR3 is TGCGCCAGCAGCCTCACCGGGACAGGGGCCCATGGCTACACCTTC. This encodes CASSLTGTGAHGYTF.

The chain combines TRBV6-4 with TRBJ2-1; possible D gene TRBD2, 5 bases. CDR3 length: 15 amino acids. V shed 4 bases and J shed 6 bases, with 16 bases lying between them. Germline CDR1 is MRHNA and CDR2 is SNTAGT. For the CDR3, the DNA is TGTGCCAGCAGTGCCTCGGGCGGCCGGGGCAATGAGCAGTTCTTC. It yields the protein CASSASGGRGNEQFF.

V is TRBV30 and J is TRBJ1-2; TRBD1 might be the D (6 bases). V was cut by 1 base and J by 7 bases, with 7 bases left in between. Germline CDR1 reads GTSNPN; CDR2 reads SVGIG (reference sequence). This CDR3 comprises 11 residues. The CDR3 DNA follows: TGTGCCTGGAGTGACAGGGCTGGCTACACCTTC. Its translation: CAWSDRAGYTF.

The V and J genes are TRBV29-1 and TRBJ2-6, with D unclear. The germline V and J ends were trimmed by 7 bases and 3 bases, with 7 bases remaining between them. The germline V gene has CDR1 SQVTM and CDR2 ANQGSEA. CDR3 length equals 12 residues. CDR3 DNA: TGCAGCGCCGACATTGGGGCCAACGTCCTGACTTTC. Translated: CSADIGANVLTF.

The CDR3 region is CTSSQDWVRAGNTIYF. CDR3 DNA: TGCACCAGCAGCCAAGACTGGGTCCGTGCTGGAAACACCATATATTTT. The chain recombines TRBV1 with TRBJ1-3. TRBV1 is a pseudogene segment. CDR3 length: 16 residues.

The chain employs TRBV19 and TRBJ2-5, with a possible D match to TRBD2 (6 bases). CDR1 LNHDA and CDR2 SQIVND come from the germline V gene (reference sequence). This CDR3 spans 14 amino acids. The V end was cut by 4 bases, the J end by 7 bases, with 16 bases between. CDR3 sequence reads: CASSNLASEGTQYF. CDR3 nucleotide sequence: TGTGCCAGTAGTAATCTGGCCTCGGAGGGGACCCAGTACTTC.

This chain uses TRBV11-2 with TRBJ2-1; D gene ambiguous. Germline loops: CDR1 SGHAT, CDR2 FQNNGV. This CDR3 comprises 14 residues. The V gene lost 2 bases and the J gene lost 3 bases, with 8 bases spanning the gap. The CDR3 DNA reads as TGTGCCAGCAGCTTATCCGGCGGCTACAATGAGCAGTTCTTC. It translates to CASSLSGGYNEQFF. Supplemented by reference TRBV11-2 and TRBJ2-1, the full variable domain reads EAGVAQSPRYKIIEKRQSVAFWCNPISGHATLYWYQQILGQGPKLLIQFQNNGVVDDSQLPKDRFSAERLKGVDSTLKIQPAKLEDSAVYLCASSLSGGYNEQFFGPGTRLTVL.

This clone came up once. The chain combines TRBV28 with TRBJ2-2; D remains unclear. CDR1 and CDR2 from the germline V gene are MDHEN and SYDVKM. The CDR3 consists of 17 residues. Trimming stripped 5 bases from V and 1 base from J, with 17 bases between. Here the CDR3 DNA reads TGTGCCAGCAGTCCGCCTGCGGTCTCAATGAACACCGGGGAGCTGTTTTTT. It translates to CASSPPAVSMNTGELFF. The variable domain in full, with the rest retrieved from reference TRBV28 and TRBJ2-2, is DVKVTQSSRYLVKRTGEKVFLECVQDMDHENMFWYRQDPGLGLRLIYFSYDVKMKEKGDIPEGYSVSREKKERFSLILESASTNQTSMYLCASSPPAVSMNTGELFFGEGSRLTVL.

This clone was seen a few times. The chain carries TRBV19 and TRBJ1-5; TRBD1 is a possible D gene (6 bases). This CDR3 has 15 residues. From germline, CDR1 is LNHDA and CDR2 SQIVND (reference sequence). V was trimmed by 3 bases and J by 2 bases, leaving 11 bases between them. CDR3 nucleotides: TGTGCCAGTAGTATTTCGGGGGCTGGCAATCAGCCCCAGCATTTT. It specifies CASSISGAGNQPQHF.

This sequence joins TRBV5-6 and TRBJ1-4; no clear D gene. Trimming pared 4 bases from V and 0 bases from J, leaving 7 bases between. The CDR3 has 14 residues. Germline V gene data show CDR1 as SGHDT and CDR2 as YYEEEE. Here the CDR3 reads CASSGVATNEKLFF. CDR3 DNA: TGTGCCAGCAGCGGGGTTGCAACTAATGAAAAACTGTTTTTT.

This rearrangement joins TRBV4-2 to TRBJ2-2; 15 nucleotides match TRBD2. Germline V gene lookup returns CDR1 LGHNA and CDR2 YNFKEQ. The CDR3 extends over 18 amino acids. The trim removed 6 bases at V and 1 base at J, leaving 6 bases unmatched. For the CDR3, the DNA is TGTGCCAGCAGACGAGGGACTAGCGGGGGGAAGAACACCGGGGAGCTGTTTTTT. It translates to CASRRGTSGGKNTGELFF.

V and J are TRBV7-2 and TRBJ1-2, with 8 bases lining up with TRBD1. CDR1 is SGHTA, CDR2 FQGNSA, per germline. V was pared by 5 bases and J by 4 bases, with 3 bases of the junction left unmatched. The CDR3 has 13 amino acids. This CDR3 is CASSPDRGYGYTF. In nucleotides, the CDR3 is TGTGCCAGCAGCCCAGACAGGGGCTATGGCTACACCTTC.

This chain uses TRBV28 with TRBJ2-3; 8 positions match TRBD1. This CDR3 has 15 residues. V dropped 3 bases and J dropped 4; count of bases not matched to a gene: 6. Germline-derived CDR1 and CDR2 are MDHEN and SYDVKM. Here the CDR3 DNA reads TGTGCCAGCAGTTTGACAGGGGCCCACGCAGATACGCAGTATTTT. Its protein product is CASSLTGAHADTQYF. The full variable domain, completed using reference TRBV28 and TRBJ2-3, is DVKVTQSSRYLVKRTGEKVFLECVQDMDHENMFWYRQDPGLGLRLIYFSYDVKMKEKGDIPEGYSVSREKKERFSLILESASTNQTSMYLCASSLTGAHADTQYFGPGTRLTVL.

The chain recombines TRBV12-5 with TRBJ2-2, with D hard to call. The germline V and J ends were trimmed by 5 bases and 6 bases, with 7 bases remaining between them. CDR3 length: 12 amino acids. Germline-derived CDR1 and CDR2 are LGHNT and FRNRAP. The CDR3 spells CASGQNAGELFF. The CDR3 DNA reads TGTGCTAGTGGTCAAAATGCCGGGGAGCTGTTTTTT.

V is TRBV4-3 and J is TRBJ2-2, with 9 bases identical to TRBD1. Trimming at V came to 0 bases and at J to 6 bases, leaving 11 bases not matched to a gene. Germline loops: CDR1 LGHNA, CDR2 YSLEER. The CDR3 has 18 residues. CDR3 coding DNA: TGCGCCAGCAGCCAAGATTACTCTCGGACAGGGGACGCCGGGGAGCTGTTTTTT. Protein: CASSQDYSRTGDAGELFF.

The chain is built from TRBV6-5 and TRBJ2-3, with D hard to call. The germline gives CDR1 MNHEY, CDR2 SVGAGI. V lost 4 bases to trimming and J lost 0 bases, with 8 bases between them. The CDR3 consists of 14 residues. CDR3 region: CASSSPRSTDTQYF. The CDR3 nucleotides are TGTGCCAGCAGTTCCCCCCGTAGCACAGATACGCAGTATTTT.